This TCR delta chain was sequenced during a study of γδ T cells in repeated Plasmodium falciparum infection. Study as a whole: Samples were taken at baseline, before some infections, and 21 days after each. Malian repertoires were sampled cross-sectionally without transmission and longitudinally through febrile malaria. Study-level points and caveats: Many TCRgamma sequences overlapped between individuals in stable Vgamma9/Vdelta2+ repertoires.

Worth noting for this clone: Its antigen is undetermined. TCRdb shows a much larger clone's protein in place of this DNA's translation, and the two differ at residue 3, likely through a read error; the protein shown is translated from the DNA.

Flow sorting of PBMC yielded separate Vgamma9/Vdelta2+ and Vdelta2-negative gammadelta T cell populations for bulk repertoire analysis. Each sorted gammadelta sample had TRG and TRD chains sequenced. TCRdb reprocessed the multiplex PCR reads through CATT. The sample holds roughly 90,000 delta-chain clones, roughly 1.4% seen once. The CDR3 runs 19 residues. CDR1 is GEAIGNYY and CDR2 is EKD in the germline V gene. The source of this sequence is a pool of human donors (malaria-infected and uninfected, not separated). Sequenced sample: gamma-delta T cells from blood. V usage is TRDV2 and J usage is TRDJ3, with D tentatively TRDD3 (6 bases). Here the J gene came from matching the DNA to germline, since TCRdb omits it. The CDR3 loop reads CARDTAGGDRSWDTRQMFF. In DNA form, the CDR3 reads TGTGCCCGTGACACCGCCGGGGGAGACCGCTCCTGGGACACCCGACAGATGTTTTTC.